This paragraph covers one T cell receptor (beta chain) sequence. Its cognate antigen is unknown. This sample stems from a study of T cells after posttransplantation cyclophosphamide. The naive gate required viable CD3+CD4+ or CD3+CD8+ cells with CCR7+CD45RA+CD45RO-CD95-CD27+CD28+ phenotype. The related graft donor's blood sample was taken on the day of bone marrow donation. Data came from immunoSEQ multiplex PCR; TCRdb stores just in-frame clones and leaves some out. This table holds about 22,000 clones, 95% to 98% found once. Whole-study findings and limits: TRB clonality was highly associated with recipient CMV seropositivity and reactivation. Donor CD8+ memory clones often dominated recipient blood repertoires at later times. Tissue-infiltrating T cells from skin or gut overlapped little with blood T cells.

The CDR3 sequence is 15 residues long. CDR1 is LNHDA, CDR2 SQIVND, per germline (reference sequence). V lost 4 bases and J lost 3; bases outside the gene matches: 3. This chain connects TRBV19 to TRBJ2-7; 13 nucleotides agree with TRBD2. The sequenced sample was naive CD4+ T cells sorted from PBMCs. The TCR was taken from a man aged 50-60 years in good health, CMV-negative, and a related stem cell transplant donor. The CDR3 is CASSTWTSGGYEQYF. The CDR3 DNA reads as TGTGCCAGTAGTACCTGGACTAGCGGGGGCTACGAGCAGTACTTC.